The 32 T cell receptor beta chains below were found in one sample sequenced in a study of glioma-infiltrating T cells. TCR alpha and beta CDR3 regions were amplified from RNA using iRepertoire nested multiplex PCR. TCRdb re-called the multiplex PCR reads with MiXCR, one entry per CDR3 protein. The table records 150,000 to 200,000 distinct CDR3 sequences, roughly two fifths of them present only once. Sequencing was performed on glioma tissue, nonneoplastic brain tissue, or PBMCs (not recorded which). These receptors were taken from a human donor with low-grade glioma or glioblastoma, undergoing nonglioma brain surgery, or in good health (not recorded which).

Worth noting for this clonotype: Its ends do not fully match the called genes, so a read error is possible. The genes are TRBV7-2 and TRBJ2-4; D perhaps matches TRBD2 (5 bases). The CDR3 is made up of 22 amino acids. Germline CDR1 SGHTA, CDR2 FQGNSA. CDR3 sequence: CASSFQIETVSLERLAENIQYF. CDR3 nucleotide sequence: TGTGCCAGCAGCTTCCAGATTGAAACCGTCTCTTTGGAGCGCCTAGCCGAAAACATTCAGTACTTC.

In its sample, this clonotype was seen a few times. The J gene is TRBJ2-3, the V gene TRBV5-4; D not resolved. Germline V gives CDR1 SGHNT, CDR2 YYREEE (reference sequence). The length of the CDR3 is 14 residues. Trimming pared 4 bases from V and 4 bases from J, leaving 13 bases between. The chain's CDR3 is CASSQPPNPDTQYF. The CDR3 DNA sequence: TGTGCCAGCAGCCAGCCACCAAACCCAGATACGCAGTATTTT.

At least ten counts were recorded for this clonotype. The rearrangement links TRBV28 to TRBJ2-1; D perhaps matches TRBD1 (6 bases). V lost 5 bases and J 3 bases, leaving 23 bases between the germline ends. CDR1 and CDR2 (germline): MDHEN, SYDVKM. This CDR3 comprises 18 residues. This chain's CDR3 is CASSPYHGQRLVYNEQFF. CDR3 in DNA: TGTGCCAGCAGTCCTTACCACGGACAGAGACTCGTCTACAATGAGCAGTTCTTC.

With regard to this clonotype: Possible read error: a much larger clone is one base away. V and J are TRBV2 and TRBJ1-6; D not certain. The CDR3 contains 12 residues. Germline lookup yields CDR1 SNHLY and CDR2 FYNNEI. The V end lost 7 bases, the J end lost 9 bases, and 10 bases lay between the germline ends. The CDR3 here is CASKVTSSPLHF. For the CDR3, the DNA is TGTGCCAGCAAAGTTACGAGTTCACCCCTCCACTTT.

Comment on this clonotype: Without the conserved terminal phenylalanine or tryptophan, this CDR3 likely stems from a read error. The gene calls are TRBV27 and TRBJ2-1, with 11 bases lining up with TRBD2. In germline, CDR1 is MNHEY, CDR2 SMNVEV (reference sequence). The junction had 15 bases not matched to a gene; V was cut back by 5 bases and J by 0 bases. The CDR3 contains 20 residues. CDR3 amino acids: CASSPVAGGATETSYNEQFL. The CDR3 nucleotides are TGTGCCAGCAGTCCCGTAGCGGGAGGGGCGACAGAGACCTCCTACAATGAGCAGTTCCTC.

As to this clonotype: The junction shows a germline mismatch at one end, possibly a read error. The chain joins TRBV7-9 to TRBJ2-7; no clear D gene. From germline, CDR1 is SEHNR and CDR2 FQNEAQ (reference sequence). CDR3 length: 15 residues. CDR3 amino acids: CACSLEGSNGREQYF. In nucleotides, the CDR3 is TGTGCCTGCAGCTTAGAAGGGTCCAATGGTCGGGAGCAGTACTTC.

This clonotype was seen a single time. The chain combines TRBV6-2 or TRBV6-3 with TRBJ2-3, with 11 nucleotides matching TRBD2. V was pared by 9 bases and J by 3 bases, with 8 bases of the junction left unmatched. The CDR3 is 15 residues long. The germline gives CDR1 MNHEY, CDR2 SVGEGT. The CDR3 sequence is CARRVAGGRTDTQYF. The CDR3 coding sequence is TGTGCCAGAAGAGTAGCGGGAGGGCGGACAGATACGCAGTATTTT.

The gene calls are TRBV12-3 or TRBV12-4 and TRBJ2-7, with TRBD2 matching over 7 bases. The CDR3 loop spans 19 amino acids. V was pared by 2 bases and J by 2 bases, with 18 bases of the junction left unmatched. CDR3 sequence reads: CASSLMGPAGTDFTYEQYF. The CDR3 coding sequence is TGTGCCAGCAGTTTAATGGGGCCAGCGGGAACGGATTTTACCTACGAGCAGTACTTC.

This clonotype was observed a single time. A much larger clone sits a single nucleotide away, making a read error possible. The rearrangement links TRBV10-3 to TRBJ2-5, with D possibly TRBD2 on 5 matching bases. Trimming cost V 5 bases and J 3 bases, with 16 bases left between them. CDR1 is ENHRY, CDR2 SYGVKD, per germline. The CDR3 extends over 15 amino acids. CDR3 DNA: TGTGCCATCAGTAATCCGCGGGTGGAAGAAGAGACCCAGTACTTC. This translates into CAISNPRVEEETQYF.

Comment on this clonotype: Germline and junction disagree at one end, which may indicate a read error. This chain joins TRBV20-1 and TRBJ1-1; D is possibly TRBD1 (5 bases). This CDR3 is built from 14 residues. Looked up from germline, CDR1 is DFQATT and CDR2 is SNEGSKA (reference sequence). In nucleotides, the CDR3 is TGCAGTGCTATAGGGGAGTCTTGGGGCACTGAAGCTCTCTTT. Its translation is CSAIGESWGTEALF.

There are a few counts of this clonotype. One end of the junction varies from germline; a read error may be responsible. The chain has TRBV6-1 and TRBJ2-1, with D possibly TRBD2 on 5 matching bases. The CDR3 runs 16 residues. CDR1 and CDR2 (germline): MNHNS, SASEGT. The CDR3 sequence is CAISAQLVLSNNEQFF. The CDR3 DNA follows: TGTGCCATCAGTGCCCAACTAGTCCTATCAAACAATGAGCAGTTCTTC.

The rearrangement links TRBV12-3 or TRBV12-4 to TRBJ2-3, with 8 bases fitting TRBD2. The CDR3 consists of 16 residues. V was pared by 6 bases and J by 4 bases, with 12 bases of the junction left unmatched. The CDR3 protein is CASRTSGSYGSDTQYF. The CDR3 DNA follows: TGTGCCAGCAGGACCAGCGGGAGTTACGGCTCAGATACGCAGTATTTT.

CDR3 nucleotide sequence: TGTGCCAGCAGTGTCGCCTCTCTCGGTCCTCCCGACGAGCAGTACTTC. This translates into CASSVASLGPPDEQYF. The gene calls are TRBV6-6 and TRBJ2-7; D is uncertain. Germline CDR1 is MNHNY and CDR2 is SVGAGI (reference sequence). This CDR3 has 16 amino acids. V lost 5 bases and J 5 bases, leaving 22 bases between the germline ends.

This clonotype was counted at least ten times. The chain combines TRBV20-1 with TRBJ2-5; a weak D match, TRBD2 (5 bases). Looked up from germline, CDR1 is DFQATT and CDR2 is SNEGSKA (reference sequence). The V end lost 2 bases, the J end lost 4 bases, and 8 bases lay between the germline ends. This CDR3 has 12 amino acids. CDR3 protein: CSARNRGETQYF. CDR3 sequence (DNA): TGCAGTGCTAGAAATCGGGGAGAGACCCAGTACTTC.

As to this clonotype: A read error may be the cause here, since a much bigger clone is one base away. The rearrangement uses TRBV3-1 and TRBJ2-1; no clear D. V was pared by 1 base and J by 1 base, with 8 bases between. Germline CDR1 LGHDT, CDR2 YNNKEL (reference sequence). CDR3 length equals 15 residues. The CDR3 region has the DNA TGTGCCAGCAGCCAAGGCGCGGCATCCTACAATGAGCAGTTCTTC. It yields the protein CASSQGAASYNEQFF.

V usage is TRBV5-1 and J usage is TRBJ2-3; no clear D. Germline-derived CDR1 and CDR2 are SGHRS and YFSETQ. There are 15 residues in the CDR3. V dropped 5 bases and J dropped 4 bases, with 17 bases sitting between them. The CDR3 protein is CASSSGPAPPDTQYF. The CDR3, as DNA: TGCGCCAGCAGTTCCGGACCGGCACCCCCAGATACGCAGTATTTT.

V gene TRBV28 combines with J gene TRBJ2-1; D uncertain. V gave up 10 bases and J gave up 0 bases, with 10 bases separating them. This CDR3 has 13 amino acids. CDR1 and CDR2 from the germline V gene are MDHEN and SYDVKM. The DNA for the CDR3 is TGTGCCACCTTGCCCAGCTCCTACAATGAGCAGTTCTTC. Its protein is CATLPSSYNEQFF.

A word on this clonotype: This may arise from a read error, as a much more abundant clone is one base away. This chain uses TRBV7-2 with TRBJ2-1; D is unresolved. The ends were cut back, 7 bases at V and 0 bases at J, with 13 bases in the middle. This CDR3 spans 15 amino acids. CDR1 is SGHTA and CDR2 is FQGNSA in the germline V gene. The chain's CDR3 is CASTFHLTSYNEQFF. As DNA, the CDR3 is TGTGCCAGCACCTTCCACTTGACCTCCTACAATGAGCAGTTCTTC.

The chain employs TRBV4-1 and TRBJ2-3, with TRBD2 as a possible D gene (6 bases). The V gene lost 4 bases and the J gene lost 1 base, with 18 bases spanning the gap. The V gene's germline CDR1 is MGHRA and CDR2 YSYEKL. The CDR3 is 17 amino acids. DNA for the CDR3: TGCGCCAGCAGCCGACAGTTCCCAACGGGAGGCACAGATACGCAGTATTTT. It yields the protein CASSRQFPTGGTDTQYF.

A word on this clonotype: A much larger clone differs by one base, so this may be a read error. The chain uses TRBV7-2 and TRBJ1-2; D ambiguous. Trimming took 5 bases from V and 2 from J, leaving 15 bases between them. The CDR3 has 15 residues. Germline V gene data show CDR1 as SGHTA and CDR2 as FQGNSA. The DNA for the CDR3 is TGTGCCAGCAGCCGCGACGGCGGCCTAAACTATGGCTACACCTTC. Protein sequence: CASSRDGGLNYGYTF.

This clonotype was counted many times. This chain joins TRBV6-1 and TRBJ2-1; no clear D. The V and J ends lost 5 bases and 2 bases respectively, with 13 bases between them. CDR3 length equals 15 residues. Germline CDR1 MNHNS, CDR2 SASEGT. The CDR3 here is CASSSQTRTYNEQFF. CDR3 nucleotide sequence: TGTGCCAGCAGTTCCCAGACGAGAACCTACAATGAGCAGTTCTTC.

This clonotype was detected only a few times. The chain employs TRBV19 and TRBJ2-3; 10 nucleotides line up with TRBD1. This CDR3 has 15 residues. Germline V gene lookup returns CDR1 LNHDA and CDR2 SQIVND (reference sequence). The junction had 6 bases not matched to a gene; V was cut back by 6 bases and J by 3 bases. CDR3 protein: CASSPGQGWTDTQYF. The CDR3 region has the DNA TGTGCCAGTAGCCCGGGACAGGGGTGGACAGATACGCAGTATTTT.

This clonotype was picked up many times. This chain connects TRBV28 to TRBJ2-1, with TRBD2 identical over 11 bases. The length of the CDR3 is 16 residues. CDR1 is MDHEN, CDR2 SYDVKM, per germline. The V segment lost 5 bases and the J segment 4 bases; nucleotides outside the gene matches: 7. Written as DNA, the CDR3 is TGTGCCAGCAGTCTTCTAGCGGGAGGTCAATACAATGAGCAGTTCTTC. Protein product: CASSLLAGGQYNEQFF.

This clonotype was observed a single time. This chain links TRBV29-1 with TRBJ1-2; 7 bases fit TRBD1. This CDR3 has 13 amino acids. Looked up from germline, CDR1 is SQVTM and CDR2 is ANQGSEA. J lost 6 bases, V lost 7 bases, and 11 bases had no gene match. The CDR3 protein is CSAWTGIEHGYTF. CDR3 sequence (DNA): TGCAGCGCCTGGACAGGCATTGAGCATGGCTACACCTTC.

The genes are TRBV29-1 and TRBJ2-1; D call uncertain. Per the germline V gene, CDR1 is SQVTM and CDR2 is ANQGSEA. V lost 4 bases to trimming and J lost 0 bases, with 10 bases between them. This CDR3 is built from 14 residues. In DNA, the CDR3 is TGCAGCGTTGGTGGCGTCGCCTCCTACAATGAGCAGTTCTTC. Amino acids: CSVGGVASYNEQFF.

This clonotype turned up a few times. The junction shows a germline mismatch at one end, possibly a read error. In nucleotides, the CDR3 is TGTGCCAGCAGACGAGTCGACAGTGAGTTCTTC. The encoded protein is CASRRVDSEFF. The chain employs TRBV28 and TRBJ1-2, with a weak D call TRBD1 (5 bases). The CDR3 has 11 amino acids. CDR1 MDHEN and CDR2 SYDVKM come from the germline V gene.

This clonotype came up a few times. The chain couples TRBV29-1 to TRBJ2-5; D ambiguous. Trimming left V 7 bases short and J 2 bases short, with 11 bases between. The CDR3 runs 12 residues. Germline-derived CDR1 and CDR2 are SQVTM and ANQGSEA. The CDR3 spells CSADGEQETQYF. CDR3 DNA sequence: TGCAGCGCCGACGGCGAGCAAGAGACCCAGTACTTC.

CDR3 loop: CASSLRRKMNTEAFF. CDR3 in DNA: TGTGCCAGCAGCCTACGCAGGAAAATGAACACTGAAGCTTTCTTT. The rearrangement uses TRBV2 and TRBJ1-1; D not resolved. The CDR3 covers 15 residues. Germline values: CDR1 SNHLY, CDR2 FYNNEI. V lost 6 bases and J lost 0, with 14 bases in between.

This chain links TRBV7-2 with TRBJ2-5, with D possibly being TRBD2 (5 bases). Trimming removed 5 bases from V and 5 bases from J, with 18 bases in between. The CDR3 has 15 residues. Germline assignment: CDR1 SGHTA and CDR2 FQGNSA. The CDR3 loop is CASSGASTNPETQYF. CDR3 DNA sequence: TGTGCCAGCAGCGGCGCTTCGACTAATCCGGAGACCCAGTACTTC.

This clonotype appeared once. A read error may explain this, as a much larger clone is one base away. The CDR3 nucleotides read TGCAGCGTCGCTAGCTGGAGTCGTCAAGAGACCCAGTACTTC. Translating gives CSVASWSRQETQYF. The chain joins TRBV29-1 to TRBJ2-5; weak D call: TRBD2 (5 bases). There are 14 residues in the CDR3. The germline CDR1 and CDR2 sequences are SQVTM and ANQGSEA. Trimming removed 6 bases at V and 2 bases at J, with 16 bases between. Full variable domain (rest looked up from reference TRBV29-1 and TRBJ2-5): SAVISQKPSRDICQRGTSLTIQCQVDSQVTMMFWYRQQPGQSLTLIATANQGSEATYESGFVIDKFPISRPNLTFSTLTVSNMSPEDSSIYLCSVASWSRQETQYFGPGTRLLVL.

This clonotype was found many times. The rearrangement joins TRBV28 to TRBJ2-5, with 7 bases aligning to TRBD2. The germline CDR1 and CDR2 sequences are MDHEN and SYDVKM. The CDR3 has 15 amino acids. J was trimmed by 4 bases and V by 2 bases; bases with no gene match: 7. The CDR3 DNA follows: TGTGCCAGCAGTTTACTGGGGGGGGACCGAGAGACCCAGTACTTC. It specifies CASSLLGGDRETQYF.

As regards this clonotype: This sequence may be a read error, since a much larger clone differs from it by one base. The V gene is TRBV6-9, the J gene TRBJ2-7; 7 nucleotides line up with TRBD1. Germline CDR1 reads MNHGY; CDR2 reads SVAAGI. This CDR3 contains 16 residues. The CDR3 DNA sequence: TGTGCCAGCGGTTACGACAGGACAGGTGAAGGAAACGAGCAGTACTTC. Protein product: CASGYDRTGEGNEQYF.